A single sample is the source of the 10 T cell receptor beta chains below, sequenced in a study of shared T cell receptors in the human thymus. Measured with immunoSEQ multiplex PCR; TCRdb has only the in-frame clones, and not every one. Counted here are roughly 710,000 clones, around 85% occurring once; the ten biggest clones make up 0.0095% to 0.013%. The same sample was also used in a study of human thymus T cells.

The specimen was thymocytes. These TCRs come from a girl under three years old with a congenital heart defect.

This chain links TRBV28 with TRBJ2-1; the D is unclear. The V and J ends lost 4 bases and 0 bases respectively, with 13 bases between them. Germline-derived CDR1 and CDR2 are MDHEN and SYDVKM. The CDR3 spans 16 residues. CDR3 DNA: TGTGCCAGCAGTTCCCGAAGGCGGAGCTCCTACAATGAGCAGTTCTTC. This encodes CASSSRRRSSYNEQFF. Full variable domain (outside the CDR3, taken from reference TRBV28 and TRBJ2-1): DVKVTQSSRYLVKRTGEKVFLECVQDMDHENMFWYRQDPGLGLRLIYFSYDVKMKEKGDIPEGYSVSREKKERFSLILESASTNQTSMYLCASSSRRRSSYNEQFFGPGTRLTVL.

The chain has TRBV14 and TRBJ2-3; D remains ambiguous. V lost 1 base and J lost 11, with 16 bases in between. The V gene's germline CDR1 is SGHDN and CDR2 FVKESK. The CDR3 is 14 amino acids. The CDR3 coding sequence is TGTGCCAGCAGCCAAGCTCCTCGACTGGATTGGCAGTATTTT. It encodes CASSQAPRLDWQYF.

The chain links TRBV4-1 to TRBJ2-7; 12 nucleotides line up with TRBD1. V lost 1 base and J lost 6; bases outside the gene matches: 4. This CDR3 spans 15 amino acids. The germline V gene has CDR1 MGHRA and CDR2 YSYEKL. In nucleotides, the CDR3 is TGCGCCAGCAGCCAAGTAGGGACAGGGGGCTTCGAGCAGTACTTC. Its translation is CASSQVGTGGFEQYF.

The chain is built from TRBV5-5 and TRBJ2-7, with D tentatively TRBD1 (6 bases). CDR3 size: 14 residues. Germline CDR1 and CDR2: SGHKS and YYEKEE (reference sequence). V was clipped by 3 bases and J by 5 bases, with 15 bases between them. In nucleotides, the CDR3 is TGTGCCAGCAGCTCGGGACACAGGGAACACGAGCAGTACTTC. It yields the protein CASSSGHREHEQYF.

V is TRBV9 and J is TRBJ2-2; 8 bases are shared with TRBD1. This CDR3 comprises 15 residues. The germline V gene encodes CDR1 SGDLS and CDR2 YYNGEE. V was clipped by 0 bases and J by 8 bases; unmatched bases: 6. The CDR3 region is CASSVGRQGPGELFF. The DNA for the CDR3 is TGTGCCAGCAGCGTAGGCCGACAGGGGCCGGGGGAGCTGTTTTTT.

The chain has TRBV11-2 and TRBJ1-1; D is uncertain. The CDR3 runs to 16 residues. Trimming shortened V by 6 bases and J by 4 bases, and 21 bases separated the two germline ends. Germline V gene data show CDR1 as SGHAT and CDR2 as FQNNGV. CDR3 sequence reads: CASRGLKQSGCTEAFF. The CDR3 nucleotides are TGTGCCAGCAGGGGTCTCAAACAAAGCGGATGCACTGAAGCTTTCTTT.

The V and J genes are TRBV7-8 and TRBJ2-7; TRBD2 matches at 14 bases. Trimming cost V 4 bases and J 0 bases; bases outside gene matches: 14. CDR1 SGHVS and CDR2 FQNEAQ come from the germline V gene. The CDR3 spans 20 residues. CDR3 sequence: CASSYYPGLAGDESSYEQYF. The CDR3 DNA is TGTGCCAGCAGCTACTACCCGGGACTAGCGGGAGACGAGAGCTCCTACGAGCAGTACTTC. Full variable domain (missing parts from reference TRBV7-8 and TRBJ2-7): GAGVSQSPRYKVAKRGQDVALRCDPISGHVSLFWYQQALGQGPEFLTYFQNEAQLDKSGLPSDRFFAERPEGSVSTLKIQRTQQEDSAVYLCASSYYPGLAGDESSYEQYFGPGTRLTVT.

This clone occurred a few times. V usage is TRBV6-5 and J usage is TRBJ1-1; tentative D call: TRBD1 (6 bases). In germline, CDR1 is MNHEY, CDR2 SVGAGI. The CDR3 is 14 residues long. Trimming left V 5 bases short and J 5 bases short, with 15 bases between. The CDR3 spells CASSEHREGTEAFF. The CDR3, as DNA: TGTGCCAGCAGTGAACACAGGGAGGGGACTGAAGCTTTCTTT.

This clone occurred once. The chain joins TRBV11-2 to TRBJ2-2; D gene uncertain. In germline, CDR1 is SGHAT, CDR2 FQNNGV. V was clipped by 4 bases and J by 8 bases, with 11 bases between them. This CDR3 region has 13 residues. CDR3 region: CASSYRPGGELFF. CDR3 bases: TGTGCCAGCAGCTACCGCCCAGGAGGGGAGCTGTTTTTT.

The chain joins TRBV5-1 to TRBJ2-1, with 10 bases identical to TRBD2. Germline loops: CDR1 SGHRS, CDR2 YFSETQ. The V segment lost 4 bases and the J segment 4 bases; nucleotides outside the gene matches: 5. The CDR3 consists of 15 residues. The CDR3 protein is CASSIIAGGYNEQFF. The CDR3 nucleotides are TGCGCCAGCAGCATAATAGCGGGGGGATACAATGAGCAGTTCTTC.